This is a list of T cell receptor beta chains from one sample in a study of long-term antiretroviral therapy in people with HIV. Here immunoSEQ multiplex PCR was the method, and the copy in TCRdb shows in-frame clones only, minus some. The repertoire has tens of thousands of clones, roughly 96% of them found once; the top ten carry approximately 8%. The specimen was unsorted PBMCs, collected more than 6 years after starting antiretroviral therapy. These receptors were collected from a man under 40 with HIV. Each CDR3 is given with its conserved first and last residue. A D gene is named only where the DNA matches it firmly. Only some rows state a clone size, as once, few, many or a class for expanded clones.

V gene,clone size,J gene,D gene,CDR3 protein,CDR3 DNA
TRBV2,NA,TRBJ2-5,NA,CASSEGSRARAETQYF,TGTGCCAGCAGTGAAGGTTCGAGGGCCCGCGCAGAGACCCAGTACTTC
TRBV28,NA,TRBJ1-2,NA,CASSLWDRGNYGYTF,TGTGCCAGCAGTTTATGGGACAGAGGGAACTATGGCTACACCTTC
TRBV6-5,NA,TRBJ2-2,TRBD1,CASSSQDRVSGELFF,TGTGCCAGCAGTTCGCAGGACAGGGTTTCCGGGGAGCTGTTTTTT
TRBV27,NA,TRBJ1-1,NA,CASSLTGMEAEAFF,TGTGCCAGCAGTCTGACAGGCATGGAGGCTGAAGCTTTCTTT
TRBV4-3,once,TRBJ2-7,NA,CASSPGYAGDYEQYF,TGCGCCAGCAGCCCCGGATATGCAGGGGACTACGAGCAGTACTTC
TRBV18,NA,TRBJ2-7,NA,CASSPPSGYEQYF,TGTGCCAGCTCACCCCCTTCGGGATACGAGCAGTACTTC
TRBV18,once,TRBJ2-7,NA,CVSSPEHLGEQYF,TGTGTCAGCTCACCGGAACACCTAGGGGAGCAGTACTTC
TRBV6-6,NA,TRBJ2-7,TRBD1,CASSYSKQGSYEQYF,TGTGCCAGCAGTTACTCGAAACAGGGGTCCTACGAGCAGTACTTC
TRBV6-1,NA,TRBJ2-7,TRBD1,CASSMTGTDTYEQYF,TGTGCCAGCAGTATGACCGGGACAGATACCTACGAGCAGTACTTC
TRBV7-9,NA,TRBJ2-1,NA,CASSAKSSYNEQFF,TGTGCCAGCAGCGCAAAATCCTCCTACAATGAGCAGTTCTTC
TRBV30,NA,TRBJ2-7,NA,CACQEGSLTYF,TGTGCCTGCCAAGAAGGGTCCCTAACGTACTTC
TRBV14,NA,TRBJ1-6,NA,CASSQDRHPHNSPLHF,TGTGCCAGCAGCCAAGATAGGCACCCCCATAATTCACCCCTCCACTTT
TRBV7-9,NA,TRBJ1-1,TRBD1,CASSLLGGGTEAFF,TGTGCCAGCAGCTTATTAGGGGGCGGCACTGAAGCTTTCTTT
TRBV23-1,NA,TRBJ1-5,TRBD1,CASSVGDRVLYSNQPQHF,TGCGCCAGCAGTGTAGGGGACAGGGTACTTTATAGCAATCAGCCCCAGCATTTT
TRBV9,NA,TRBJ2-7,NA,CASSVEGGGAYEQYF,TGTGCCAGCAGCGTAGAAGGAGGGGGGGCCTACGAGCAGTACTTC
TRBV19,NA,TRBJ1-1,TRBD1,CASSIGQGRRTEAFF,TGTGCCAGTAGTATAGGACAGGGGCGAAGGACTGAAGCTTTCTTT
TRBV19,NA,TRBJ1-6,NA,CASSPSLNSPLHF,TGTGCCAGTAGCCCCAGTTTAAATTCACCCCTCCACTTT
TRBV28,once,TRBJ2-3,NA,CASSYSEGGNTQYF,TGTGCCAGCAGCTATTCTGAGGGGGGGAATACGCAGTATTTT
TRBV9,NA,TRBJ2-7,NA,CASSPTGRAVNYEQYF,TGTGCCAGCAGCCCGACCGGGAGAGCAGTTAACTACGAGCAGTACTTC
TRBV28,NA,TRBJ2-1,TRBD2,CASSLSGGRVYEQFF,TGTGCCAGCAGTTTATCCGGCGGGAGGGTATATGAGCAGTTCTTC
TRBV6-1,NA,TRBJ1-1,NA,CASSVELRTEAFF,TGTGCCAGCAGTGTGGAGCTAAGAACTGAAGCTTTCTTT
TRBV6-6,once,TRBJ1-1,NA,CASSYSLEGDTEAFF,TGTGCCAGCAGTTACTCCCTCGAAGGTGACACTGAAGCTTTCTTT
TRBV6-1,NA,TRBJ2-1,NA,CASSRRQPNYNEQFF,TGTGCCAGCTCACGGCGACAGCCGAATTACAATGAGCAGTTCTTC
TRBV2,NA,TRBJ2-7,TRBD1,CARGDRASSYEQYF,TGTGCCAGGGGAGACAGGGCGAGCTCCTACGAGCAGTACTTC
TRBV2,once,TRBJ2-7,NA,CASSDRGSGRAEQYF,TGTGCCAGCAGCGACCGCGGGTCCGGCAGGGCCGAGCAGTACTTC
TRBV6-5,NA,TRBJ1-2,TRBD1,CASRGQRANYGYTF,TGTGCCAGCAGGGGACAGAGAGCTAACTATGGCTACACCTTC
TRBV19,medium-sized,TRBJ2-2,NA,CASSIGKGTGELFF,TGTGCCAGTAGTATAGGGAAAGGCACCGGGGAGCTGTTTTTT
TRBV19,NA,TRBJ1-2,NA,CASSISGGYTF,TGTGCCAGTAGTATTAGCGGTGGCTACACCTTC
TRBV28,NA,TRBJ1-1,TRBD1,CASGTGAAFF,TGTGCCAGCGGGACAGGGGCGGCTTTCTTT
TRBV12-5,NA,TRBJ2-7,TRBD1,CASGLKDRPSYEQYF,TGTGCTAGTGGCTTGAAGGACAGGCCATCCTACGAGCAGTACTTC
TRBV14,NA,TRBJ2-7,NA,CASKADTYEQYF,TGTGCCAGCAAGGCGGATACCTACGAGCAGTACTTC
TRBV29-1,NA,TRBJ2-5,NA,CSVSRGIRQETQYF,TGCAGCGTGAGCAGGGGCATTCGACAAGAGACCCAGTACTTC
TRBV7-9,NA,TRBJ2-7,NA,CASSLYNDEQYF,TGTGCCAGCAGCTTATACAACGACGAGCAGTACTTC
TRBV4-2,NA,TRBJ1-4,NA,CASSQDRLELFF,TGTGCCAGCAGCCAAGATCGGCTCGAACTGTTTTTT
TRBV28,NA,TRBJ1-5,NA,CASSLQVHRESMWGNQPQHF,TGTGCCAGCAGTTTACAGGTTCACAGGGAATCCATGTGGGGCAATCAGCCCCAGCATTTT
TRBV4-3,NA,TRBJ1-4,NA,CASSQEGRRNEKLFF,TGCGCCAGCAGCCAAGAAGGGAGAAGAAATGAAAAACTGTTTTTT
TRBV5-1,NA,TRBJ2-5,NA,CASSLSIQKETQYF,TGCGCCAGCAGCTTAAGTATCCAAAAAGAGACCCAGTACTTC
TRBV7-8,NA,TRBJ2-7,TRBD1,CASSPPGQYEQYF,TGTGCCAGCAGCCCACCGGGACAGTACGAGCAGTACTTC
TRBV28,NA,TRBJ2-1,TRBD1,CASSPPTGGDYNEQFF,TGTGCCAGCAGCCCTCCTACAGGGGGCGATTACAATGAGCAGTTCTTC
TRBV25-1,once,TRBJ2-7,NA,CASSEWGAYEQYF,TGTGCCAGCAGTGAATGGGGGGCCTACGAGCAGTACTTC
TRBV9,NA,TRBJ1-4,NA,CASSVGPQGRTTNEKLFF,TGTGCCAGCAGCGTAGGCCCCCAAGGTCGCACAACTAATGAAAAACTGTTTTTT
TRBV6-6,NA,TRBJ2-1,NA,CASRALRSSYNEQFF,TGTGCCAGCAGGGCCCTGAGAAGCTCCTACAATGAGCAGTTCTTC
TRBV9,NA,TRBJ2-3,TRBD2,CASSVAGTSQGITDTQYF,TGTGCCAGCAGCGTAGCGGGGACTAGTCAGGGTATCACAGATACGCAGTATTTT
TRBV28,NA,TRBJ2-1,NA,CASSSGPAEQFF,TGTGCCAGCAGTTCGGGCCCGGCCGAGCAGTTCTTC
TRBV7-9,NA,TRBJ2-2,NA,CASSLGARQGLVTGELFF,TGTGCCAGCAGCTTAGGTGCAAGGCAGGGACTTGTTACCGGGGAGCTGTTTTTT
TRBV5-1,NA,TRBJ1-1,NA,CASSPGINTEAFF,TGCGCCAGCAGCCCCGGGATTAACACTGAAGCTTTCTTT
TRBV19,medium-sized,TRBJ2-1,NA,CASTMGGGSYNEQFF,TGTGCCAGTACCATGGGTGGGGGTTCCTACAATGAGCAGTTCTTC
TRBV4-1,once,TRBJ1-2,NA,CASSQAPTELYGYTF,TGCGCCAGCAGCCAAGCTCCGACAGAACTTTATGGCTACACCTTC
TRBV7-2,NA,TRBJ2-7,NA,CASSLIGQDLYEQYF,TGTGCCAGCAGCTTAATAGGGCAGGATCTCTACGAGCAGTACTTC
TRBV5-5,NA,TRBJ1-2,TRBD1,CASSLGQGVYGYTF,TGTGCCAGCAGCTTGGGACAGGGTGTATATGGCTACACCTTC
TRBV27,once,TRBJ2-1,TRBD2,CASRASSGGVTEQFF,TGTGCCAGCAGAGCCTCGAGCGGGGGGGTCACTGAGCAGTTCTTC
TRBV5-6,NA,TRBJ1-1,NA,CASSFSTEAFF,TGTGCCAGCAGCTTCTCTACTGAAGCTTTCTTT